The clone carrying this T cell receptor beta chain was observed at least ten times. Its antigen is still unknown. The time point: sample taken at primary tumor resection. The donors were 70 or so patients with non-small cell lung cancer that was early-stage and untreated. No cells were sorted before sequencing. The whole RNA sequenced was extracted from tumor, nontumor lung or frozen PBMC. This sample is part of a study of spatial heterogeneity in lung cancer. Turning to the study itself: Detected beta-chain sequences consistently exceeded alpha-chain sequences. Findings of the study overall: Counts of expanded intratumoral alpha and beta TCRs tracked tumor mutation counts.

Every TCR cDNA molecule bore a unique molecular identifier. MiXCR, run by TCRdb on the 5' RACE reads, gives a single entry per CDR3 protein. This table holds about 27,000 distinct CDR3 sequences, less than 9% found once. CDR3 size: 15 residues. The V and J ends lost 4 bases and 5 bases respectively, with 17 bases between them. Per germline, CDR1 SGHVS and CDR2 FQNEAQ. The rearrangement links TRBV7-8 to TRBJ2-5, with D possibly matching TRBD2 (7 bases). Material: lung tumor tissue, obtained at surgery. The source of this sequence is a male donor with early-stage non-small cell lung cancer. The CDR3 is CASSSYPGGPETQYF. CDR3 DNA: TGTGCCAGCAGCTCTTACCCCGGGGGGCCGGAGACCCAGTACTTC.